This entry lists 4 T cell receptor beta chains sequenced from one sample in a study of T cell clones after liver transplantation. Repertoires were generated with immunoSEQ multiplex PCR, while TCRdb's copy carries only in-frame clones and drops some. The sample lists 72,000 or so clones, over 65% occurring once. The sample consisted of CD4+ T cells from blood, taken at the 22-month timepoint. These receptor sequences come from a human patient who received a liver transplant. Part of the T cell pool may stem from the graft donor.

This chain joins TRBV4-3 and TRBJ2-6; no reliable D call. The CDR3 has 15 amino acids. The V gene lost 4 bases and the J gene lost 4 bases, with 11 bases spanning the gap. Germline values: CDR1 LGHNA, CDR2 YSLEER. CDR3 amino acids: CASSPSSTGANVLTF. As DNA, the CDR3 is TGCGCCAGCAGCCCTTCCAGCACCGGGGCCAACGTCCTGACTTTC.

V and J are TRBV7-3 and TRBJ2-1; 11 positions agree with TRBD2. V shed 5 bases and J 6 bases; nucleotides not matched to a gene: 3. The CDR3 covers 14 residues. The germline CDR1 and CDR2 sequences are SGHTA and FQGTGA. CDR3 sequence reads: CASSLSGGVNEQFF. CDR3 DNA sequence: TGTGCCAGCAGCCTTAGCGGGGGGGTCAATGAGCAGTTCTTC.

This clone has more than one count but fewer than ten. This rearrangement joins TRBV30 to TRBJ2-5, with 8 bases that match TRBD1. Germline CDR1 is GTSNPN and CDR2 is SVGIG (reference sequence). The CDR3 is 16 residues long. The trim removed 1 base at V and 4 bases at J, leaving 11 bases unmatched. The CDR3 is CAWSGLLRTGRETQYF. The CDR3 region has the DNA TGTGCCTGGAGTGGACTTCTAAGGACAGGGAGAGAGACCCAGTACTTC.

This clone was detected a few times. This chain joins TRBV11-2 and TRBJ2-2, with a weak D call TRBD1 (6 bases). Germline CDR1 SGHAT, CDR2 FQNNGV. V lost 6 bases to trimming and J lost 5 bases, with 13 bases between them. CDR3 length equals 14 residues. CDR3: CASRSQGKTGELFF. The CDR3 coding sequence is TGTGCCAGCAGATCGCAGGGGAAGACCGGGGAGCTGTTTTTT.